This is a list of T cell receptor beta chains from one sample in a study of T cell responses to AZD1222 COVID-19 vaccine. Sequencing was performed with immunoSEQ multiplex PCR; in TCRdb, only in-frame clones are kept and a portion is missing. The sample lists approximately 150,000 clones; approximately 91% were seen once. Specimen: peripheral blood, collected 28 days after the second dose of the MenACWY control vaccine. The receptors were gathered from an adult who received the MenACWY meningococcal vaccine as a control. Both conserved end residues are part of each CDR3. The order of the fields is D gene, V gene, J gene, clone size, CDR3 protein, CDR3 DNA. The D gene is left open where the match is weak. The size field is filled for only some rows; it gives once, few, many or a size class.

D gene: .; V gene: TRBV11-2; J gene: TRBJ1-3; clone size: .; CDR3 protein: CASSLQISGNTIYF; CDR3 DNA: TGTGCCAGCAGCTTACAAATTTCTGGAAACACCATATATTTT
D gene: .; V gene: TRBV7-3; J gene: TRBJ1-1; clone size: .; CDR3 protein: CASSLTYGNEAFF; CDR3 DNA: TGTGCCAGCAGCTTAACATACGGGAATGAAGCTTTCTTT
D gene: .; V gene: TRBV6-4; J gene: TRBJ2-2; clone size: few; CDR3 protein: CASSDSPTGELFF; CDR3 DNA: TGTGCCAGCAGTGACTCTCCTACCGGGGAGCTGTTTTTT
D gene: .; V gene: TRBV29-1; J gene: TRBJ2-3; clone size: .; CDR3 protein: CSAMGRGDTQYF; CDR3 DNA: TGCAGCGCAATGGGTAGGGGTGATACGCAGTATTTT
D gene: .; V gene: TRBV24-1; J gene: TRBJ1-2; clone size: .; CDR3 protein: CATSRAGTGYGYTF; CDR3 DNA: TGTGCCACCTCGCGGGCAGGGACTGGCTATGGCTACACCTTC
D gene: .; V gene: TRBV27; J gene: TRBJ2-2; clone size: .; CDR3 protein: CASSFLGASTGELFF; CDR3 DNA: TGTGCCAGCAGTTTCCTTGGAGCGAGCACCGGGGAGCTGTTTTTT
D gene: .; V gene: TRBV30; J gene: TRBJ1-6; clone size: .; CDR3 protein: CAWSVAPDTPLHF; CDR3 DNA: TGTGCCTGGAGTGTAGCCCCCGACACACCCCTCCACTTT
D gene: .; V gene: TRBV27; J gene: TRBJ2-6; clone size: .; CDR3 protein: CASSPVFTSGANVLTF; CDR3 DNA: TGTGCCAGCAGTCCCGTTTTTACGTCTGGGGCCAACGTCCTGACTTTC
D gene: .; V gene: TRBV5-1; J gene: TRBJ2-3; clone size: .; CDR3 protein: CASSLAGWLSTDTQYF; CDR3 DNA: TGCGCCAGCAGCTTGGCCGGTTGGCTATCGACAGATACGCAGTATTTT
D gene: .; V gene: TRBV29-1; J gene: TRBJ1-1; clone size: .; CDR3 protein: CSVESKGGTEAFF; CDR3 DNA: TGCAGCGTTGAATCAAAAGGGGGCACTGAAGCTTTCTTT
D gene: .; V gene: TRBV7-2; J gene: TRBJ2-2; clone size: .; CDR3 protein: CASSLQGWTGELFF; CDR3 DNA: TGTGCCAGCAGCTTGCAGGGTTGGACCGGGGAGCTGTTTTTT
D gene: TRBD1; V gene: TRBV28; J gene: TRBJ2-3; clone size: .; CDR3 protein: CASSFQGQGFADTQYF; CDR3 DNA: TGTGCCAGCAGTTTCCAGGGACAGGGGTTCGCAGATACGCAGTATTTT
D gene: TRBD1; V gene: TRBV28; J gene: TRBJ1-1; clone size: .; CDR3 protein: CASSFPGGNPNTEAFF; CDR3 DNA: TGTGCCAGCAGTTTCCCAGGGGGAAACCCTAACACTGAAGCTTTCTTT
D gene: .; V gene: TRBV11-2; J gene: TRBJ1-4; clone size: few; CDR3 protein: CASSLELTGEKLFF; CDR3 DNA: TGTGCCAGCAGCTTAGAGCTGACGGGTGAAAAACTGTTTTTT
D gene: .; V gene: TRBV7-2; J gene: TRBJ2-7; clone size: once; CDR3 protein: CASSLVLGAEYEQYF; CDR3 DNA: TGTGCCAGCAGCTTAGTTCTCGGGGCAGAATACGAGCAGTACTTC
D gene: .; V gene: TRBV12-3/TRBV12-4; J gene: TRBJ1-2; clone size: .; CDR3 protein: CASSSPDSYGYTF; CDR3 DNA: TGTGCCAGCAGTTCCCCGGACAGTTATGGCTACACCTTC
D gene: TRBD1; V gene: TRBV24-1; J gene: TRBJ2-5; clone size: .; CDR3 protein: CATSDLGQGRHQETQYF; CDR3 DNA: TGTGCCACCAGTGATTTGGGACAGGGCAGACATCAAGAGACCCAGTACTTC
D gene: TRBD1; V gene: TRBV6-5; J gene: TRBJ1-2; clone size: .; CDR3 protein: CASSYSSGTGYGYTF; CDR3 DNA: TGTGCCAGCAGTTACTCATCCGGGACAGGGTATGGCTACACCTTC
D gene: .; V gene: TRBV5-4; J gene: TRBJ2-2; clone size: .; CDR3 protein: CASSSQGWTGELFF; CDR3 DNA: TGTGCCAGCAGCTCCCAGGGGTGGACCGGGGAGCTGTTTTTT
D gene: .; V gene: TRBV10-3; J gene: TRBJ1-2; clone size: .; CDR3 protein: CAISGQAGGIDGYTF; CDR3 DNA: TGTGCCATCAGTGGCCAGGCAGGTGGTATTGATGGCTACACCTTC
D gene: .; V gene: TRBV18; J gene: TRBJ1-3; clone size: few; CDR3 protein: CASSEALTGNTIYF; CDR3 DNA: TGTGCCAGCTCAGAGGCTCTCACTGGAAACACCATATATTTT
D gene: TRBD2; V gene: TRBV24-1; J gene: TRBJ2-1; clone size: few; CDR3 protein: CATSKTGTSHEQFF; CDR3 DNA: TGTGCCACCAGTAAGACCGGGACTAGCCATGAGCAGTTCTTC
D gene: TRBD1; V gene: TRBV7-9; J gene: TRBJ1-3; clone size: .; CDR3 protein: CASSPQGASSGNTIYF; CDR3 DNA: TGTGCCAGCAGCCCACAGGGGGCCTCCTCCGGAAACACCATATATTTT
D gene: .; V gene: TRBV24-1; J gene: TRBJ1-3; clone size: .; CDR3 protein: CATSETGTDTIYF; CDR3 DNA: TGTGCCACCAGTGAGACGGGAACAGACACCATATATTTT
D gene: TRBD1; V gene: TRBV5-4; J gene: TRBJ2-7; clone size: once; CDR3 protein: CASSLSVQGASYEQYF; CDR3 DNA: TGTGCCAGCAGCTTGTCGGTACAGGGGGCTTCCTACGAGCAGTACTTC
D gene: TRBD2; V gene: TRBV9; J gene: TRBJ2-7; clone size: .; CDR3 protein: CASARSSGRNPYEQYF; CDR3 DNA: TGTGCCAGCGCCCGTTCCAGCGGGAGGAACCCCTACGAGCAGTACTTC
D gene: .; V gene: TRBV12-5; J gene: TRBJ2-1; clone size: .; CDR3 protein: CASGLVRTDGRDEQFF; CDR3 DNA: TGTGCTAGTGGTTTGGTAAGAACCGACGGGAGAGATGAGCAGTTCTTC
D gene: TRBD1; V gene: TRBV5-4; J gene: TRBJ1-6; clone size: .; CDR3 protein: CASREDRGGSPLHF; CDR3 DNA: TGTGCCAGCAGGGAGGACAGGGGAGGTTCACCCCTCCACTTT
D gene: .; V gene: TRBV6-2/TRBV6-3; J gene: TRBJ1-5; clone size: .; CDR3 protein: CASSSQAQPQHF; CDR3 DNA: TGTGCCAGCAGTTCCCAGGCACAGCCCCAGCATTTT
D gene: .; V gene: TRBV7-2; J gene: TRBJ1-1; clone size: .; CDR3 protein: CASSLGRHTEAFF; CDR3 DNA: TGTGCCAGCAGCTTAGGGCGGCACACTGAAGCTTTCTTT
D gene: .; V gene: TRBV28; J gene: TRBJ1-1; clone size: few; CDR3 protein: CASSPDRYTEAFF; CDR3 DNA: TGTGCCAGCAGCCCTGACCGTTACACTGAAGCTTTCTTT
D gene: TRBD1; V gene: TRBV5-1; J gene: TRBJ2-2; clone size: .; CDR3 protein: CASSRTAGGRTGELFF; CDR3 DNA: TGCGCCAGCTCTCGAACGGCAGGGGGCAGAACCGGGGAGCTGTTTTTT
D gene: TRBD1; V gene: TRBV19; J gene: TRBJ2-7; clone size: .; CDR3 protein: CASSAGQVYEQYF; CDR3 DNA: TGTGCCAGTAGTGCCGGACAGGTCTACGAGCAGTACTTC
D gene: .; V gene: TRBV5-4; J gene: TRBJ2-2; clone size: once; CDR3 protein: CASKEKADTGELFF; CDR3 DNA: TGTGCCAGTAAGGAGAAGGCGGACACCGGGGAGCTGTTTTTT
D gene: TRBD1; V gene: TRBV6-5; J gene: TRBJ1-6; clone size: .; CDR3 protein: CASSTGQGNSPLHF; CDR3 DNA: TGTGCCAGCAGTACCGGACAGGGCAATTCACCCCTCCACTTT
D gene: .; V gene: TRBV7-6; J gene: TRBJ2-2; clone size: few; CDR3 protein: CASHGYTNTGELFF; CDR3 DNA: TGTGCCAGCCACGGATATACCAACACCGGGGAGCTGTTTTTT
D gene: TRBD1; V gene: TRBV7-3; J gene: TRBJ2-3; clone size: .; CDR3 protein: CASSFSRDRVTDTQYF; CDR3 DNA: TGTGCCAGCAGCTTCTCCCGGGACAGGGTGACAGATACGCAGTATTTT
D gene: .; V gene: TRBV6-5; J gene: TRBJ2-1; clone size: once; CDR3 protein: CASSYSNRSPYNEQFF; CDR3 DNA: TGTGCCAGCAGTTACTCGAACCGGTCCCCTTACAATGAGCAGTTCTTC
D gene: TRBD2; V gene: TRBV4-3; J gene: TRBJ2-5; clone size: .; CDR3 protein: CASSSSTSGGTQYF; CDR3 DNA: TGCGCCAGCAGCTCCTCGACTAGCGGGGGGACCCAGTACTTC
D gene: .; V gene: TRBV11-3; J gene: TRBJ1-3; clone size: .; CDR3 protein: CASSLGTPSVTGNTIYF; CDR3 DNA: TGTGCCAGCAGCTTAGGAACTCCTAGCGTCACTGGAAACACCATATATTTT
D gene: .; V gene: TRBV7-9; J gene: TRBJ2-7; clone size: few; CDR3 protein: CASSKGRLSNEQYF; CDR3 DNA: TGTGCCAGCAGTAAGGGCAGGTTAAGCAACGAGCAGTACTTC
D gene: TRBD1; V gene: TRBV11-3; J gene: TRBJ2-7; clone size: .; CDR3 protein: CASSLEGSFWTGALYEQYF; CDR3 DNA: TGTGCCAGCAGCTTAGAGGGATCGTTTTGGACAGGTGCCTTGTACGAGCAGTACTTC
D gene: .; V gene: TRBV11-2; J gene: TRBJ1-5; clone size: .; CDR3 protein: CASSLGGTQPQHF; CDR3 DNA: TGTGCCAGCAGCTTAGGGGGAACACAGCCCCAGCATTTT
D gene: .; V gene: TRBV11-3; J gene: TRBJ2-2; clone size: once; CDR3 protein: CASALGGSAGELFF; CDR3 DNA: TGTGCCAGCGCCCTGGGGGGATCCGCCGGGGAGCTGTTTTTT
D gene: .; V gene: TRBV28; J gene: TRBJ2-6; clone size: .; CDR3 protein: CASSSDDNVLTF; CDR3 DNA: TGTGCCAGCAGTTCAGACGACAACGTCCTGACTTTC
D gene: .; V gene: TRBV4-1; J gene: TRBJ2-3; clone size: .; CDR3 protein: CASSQEEGLADTQYF; CDR3 DNA: TGCGCCAGCAGCCAAGAGGAGGGTTTGGCAGATACGCAGTATTTT
D gene: .; V gene: TRBV19; J gene: TRBJ1-2; clone size: .; CDR3 protein: CASGFRRAYGYTF; CDR3 DNA: TGTGCCAGCGGATTTAGGAGGGCCTATGGCTACACCTTC
D gene: .; V gene: TRBV4-1; J gene: TRBJ2-1; clone size: .; CDR3 protein: CASSQEAGGKGDEQFF; CDR3 DNA: TGCGCCAGCAGCCAAGAGGCCGGGGGAAAGGGAGATGAGCAGTTCTTC